These T cell receptor beta chains were read from a single sample in a study of blood T cell repertoires in COVID-19. This table comes from immunoSEQ multiplex PCR, and its TCRdb copy is limited to in-frame clones, with some not included. The sample has around 270,000 clones; 80% to 90% are singletons. Sequenced material: peripheral blood. The receptors were sampled from a woman aged 45-59 years with acute or convalescent COVID-19. The CDR3 runs from the conserved cysteine through the conserved F or W. Fields, in order: V gene, clone size, J gene, D gene, CDR3 protein, CDR3 DNA. A D gene is named only where the DNA matches it firmly. Clone size is not always given. Where it is, it says once, few, many or a class for expanded clones.

v_call: TRBV9
clone_size: -
j_call: TRBJ2-6
d_call: TRBD2
cdr3_aa: CASSPAGGEGLSGANVLTF
cdr3_nt: TGTGCCAGCAGCCCAGCGGGGGGGGAAGGCCTCTCTGGGGCCAACGTCCTGACTTTC

v_call: TRBV13
clone_size: -
j_call: TRBJ2-7
d_call: TRBD1
cdr3_aa: CASSWGQGLTAEQYF
cdr3_nt: TGTGCCAGCAGCTGGGGACAGGGCTTAACCGCCGAGCAGTACTTC

v_call: TRBV4-1
clone_size: -
j_call: TRBJ1-6
d_call: -
cdr3_aa: CASSQSFRAVHSPLHF
cdr3_nt: TGCGCCAGCAGCCAATCATTCCGCGCGGTCCATTCACCCCTCCACTTT

v_call: TRBV19
clone_size: once
j_call: TRBJ2-7
d_call: -
cdr3_aa: CASSIGDTGFYEQYF
cdr3_nt: TGTGCCAGTAGTATTGGGGATACAGGATTCTACGAGCAGTACTTC

v_call: TRBV10-3
clone_size: once
j_call: TRBJ2-7
d_call: TRBD2
cdr3_aa: CAIRKTSGSSGSSYEQYF
cdr3_nt: TGTGCCATCAGAAAGACTAGCGGGAGCTCGGGTAGCTCCTACGAGCAGTACTTC

v_call: TRBV25-1
clone_size: once
j_call: TRBJ2-3
d_call: TRBD2
cdr3_aa: CASSEFRSGESTDTQYF
cdr3_nt: TGTGCCAGCAGTGAATTTAGAAGCGGGGAAAGCACAGATACGCAGTATTTT

v_call: TRBV7-2
clone_size: -
j_call: TRBJ2-1
d_call: TRBD2
cdr3_aa: CASSHSGIPYNEQFF
cdr3_nt: TGTGCCAGCAGCCACAGCGGGATCCCTTACAATGAGCAGTTCTTC

v_call: TRBV11-2
clone_size: -
j_call: TRBJ1-4
d_call: -
cdr3_aa: CASSFRRGREKLFF
cdr3_nt: TGTGCCAGCAGCTTTAGGAGGGGTCGAGAAAAACTGTTTTTT

v_call: TRBV10-3
clone_size: once
j_call: TRBJ2-3
d_call: TRBD2
cdr3_aa: CALRGGLTSTDTQYF
cdr3_nt: TGTGCCTTGCGGGGGGGACTTACAAGCACAGATACGCAGTATTTT

v_call: TRBV29-1
clone_size: -
j_call: TRBJ2-7
d_call: -
cdr3_aa: CSVDTGFDYEQYF
cdr3_nt: TGCAGCGTAGATACAGGTTTCGACTACGAGCAGTACTTC

v_call: TRBV15
clone_size: -
j_call: TRBJ2-2
d_call: TRBD1
cdr3_aa: CATSPGTGATGELFF
cdr3_nt: TGTGCCACCAGCCCCGGGACAGGGGCCACCGGGGAGCTGTTTTTT

v_call: TRBV19
clone_size: -
j_call: TRBJ2-7
d_call: TRBD1
cdr3_aa: CASSQGTGTYEQYF
cdr3_nt: TGTGCCAGTAGTCAAGGGACAGGAACCTACGAGCAGTACTTC

v_call: TRBV18
clone_size: -
j_call: TRBJ2-2
d_call: TRBD1
cdr3_aa: CASSRDRADTGELFF
cdr3_nt: TGTGCCAGCTCACGGGACAGGGCTGACACCGGGGAGCTGTTTTTT

v_call: TRBV5-1
clone_size: -
j_call: TRBJ2-7
d_call: -
cdr3_aa: CASSEGTQYEQYF
cdr3_nt: TGCGCCAGCAGCGAGGGGACACAATACGAGCAGTACTTC

v_call: TRBV7-7
clone_size: once
j_call: TRBJ2-5
d_call: -
cdr3_aa: CASSPSRTTLETQYF
cdr3_nt: TGTGCTAGCAGCCCTAGCAGGACTACCTTAGAGACCCAGTACTTC

v_call: TRBV5-8
clone_size: -
j_call: TRBJ2-1
d_call: TRBD2
cdr3_aa: CASSLVPGTSGRAHEQFF
cdr3_nt: TGTGCCAGCAGCTTGGTCCCTGGGACTAGCGGGAGGGCCCATGAGCAGTTCTTC

v_call: TRBV7-9
clone_size: few
j_call: TRBJ1-5
d_call: -
cdr3_aa: CASSPGGSNQPQHF
cdr3_nt: TGTGCCAGCAGCCCGGGTGGTAGCAATCAGCCCCAGCATTTT

v_call: TRBV20-1
clone_size: -
j_call: TRBJ1-4
d_call: -
cdr3_aa: CSATDGRGNEKLFF
cdr3_nt: TGCAGTGCTACTGACGGACGGGGAAATGAAAAACTGTTTTTT

v_call: TRBV9
clone_size: -
j_call: TRBJ2-6
d_call: -
cdr3_aa: CASSVVGAGANVLTF
cdr3_nt: TGTGCCAGCAGCGTAGTCGGGGCTGGGGCCAACGTCCTGACTTTC

v_call: TRBV19
clone_size: -
j_call: TRBJ2-3
d_call: TRBD2
cdr3_aa: CASSILAGGPDTDTQYF
cdr3_nt: TGTGCCAGTAGTATACTAGCGGGAGGGCCCGACACAGATACGCAGTATTTT

v_call: TRBV19
clone_size: -
j_call: TRBJ2-7
d_call: TRBD1
cdr3_aa: CASRRDSLSYEQYF
cdr3_nt: TGTGCCAGTAGAAGGGACAGTCTCTCCTACGAGCAGTACTTC

v_call: TRBV15
clone_size: -
j_call: TRBJ1-2
d_call: TRBD1
cdr3_aa: CATSSVPGGYGYTF
cdr3_nt: TGTGCCACCAGCAGCGTCCCAGGGGGCTATGGCTACACCTTC

v_call: TRBV18
clone_size: -
j_call: TRBJ2-7
d_call: -
cdr3_aa: CASSPTDSLSPYEQYF
cdr3_nt: TGTGCCAGCTCACCTACGGACAGCTTAAGTCCCTACGAGCAGTACTTC

v_call: TRBV12-3/TRBV12-4
clone_size: -
j_call: TRBJ1-1
d_call: -
cdr3_aa: CASSSEYRTEAFF
cdr3_nt: TGTGCCAGCAGTTCGGAGTATCGCACTGAAGCTTTCTTT

v_call: TRBV7-2
clone_size: -
j_call: TRBJ1-1
d_call: TRBD1
cdr3_aa: CASSPGDRRRAEAFF
cdr3_nt: TGTGCCAGCAGCCCCGGGGACAGGAGAAGGGCTGAAGCTTTCTTT

v_call: TRBV4-3
clone_size: -
j_call: TRBJ2-7
d_call: -
cdr3_aa: CASSQVPLYEQYF
cdr3_nt: TGCGCCAGCAGCCAAGTTCCCTTGTACGAGCAGTACTTC

v_call: TRBV7-9
clone_size: -
j_call: TRBJ1-1
d_call: -
cdr3_aa: CASSFPPGSTEAFF
cdr3_nt: TGTGCCAGCAGCTTTCCCCCGGGGAGCACTGAAGCTTTCTTT

v_call: TRBV28
clone_size: -
j_call: TRBJ1-1
d_call: -
cdr3_aa: CASSLTGFRGTEAFF
cdr3_nt: TGTGCCAGCAGCCTCACCGGGTTCCGGGGCACTGAAGCTTTCTTT